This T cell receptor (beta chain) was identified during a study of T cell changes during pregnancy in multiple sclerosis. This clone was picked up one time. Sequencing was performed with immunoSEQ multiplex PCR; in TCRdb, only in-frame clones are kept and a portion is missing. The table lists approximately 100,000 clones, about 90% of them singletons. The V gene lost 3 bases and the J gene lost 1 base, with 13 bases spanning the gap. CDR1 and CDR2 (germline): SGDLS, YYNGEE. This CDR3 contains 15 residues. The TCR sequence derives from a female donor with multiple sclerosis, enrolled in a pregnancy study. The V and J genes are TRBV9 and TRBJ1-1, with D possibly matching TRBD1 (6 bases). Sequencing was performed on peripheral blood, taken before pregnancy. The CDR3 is CASSANVGQNTEAFF. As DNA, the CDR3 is TGTGCCAGCAGCGCAAACGTGGGACAGAACACTGAAGCTTTCTTT.